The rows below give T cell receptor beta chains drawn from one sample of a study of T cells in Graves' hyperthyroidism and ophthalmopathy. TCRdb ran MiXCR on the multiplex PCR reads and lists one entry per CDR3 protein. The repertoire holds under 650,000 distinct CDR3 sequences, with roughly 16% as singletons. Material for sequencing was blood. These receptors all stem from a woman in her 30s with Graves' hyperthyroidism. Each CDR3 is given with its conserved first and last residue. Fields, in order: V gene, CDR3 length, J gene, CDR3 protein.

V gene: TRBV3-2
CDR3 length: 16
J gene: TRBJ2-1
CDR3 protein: CASSQDRREGRVEQFF

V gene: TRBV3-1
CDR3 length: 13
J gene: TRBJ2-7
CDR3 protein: CASSQVGLYEQYF

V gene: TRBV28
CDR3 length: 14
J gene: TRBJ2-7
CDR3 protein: CASGGGLASGEQYF

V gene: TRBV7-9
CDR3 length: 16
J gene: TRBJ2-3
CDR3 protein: CASSFTGFDPTDTQYF

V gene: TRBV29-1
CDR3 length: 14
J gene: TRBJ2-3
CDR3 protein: CSVDTEAHLDTQYF

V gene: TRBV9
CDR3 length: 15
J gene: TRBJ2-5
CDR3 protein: CASSVGSGGEETQYF

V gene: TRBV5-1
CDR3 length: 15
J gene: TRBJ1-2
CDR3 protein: CASSLALTGTDGYTF

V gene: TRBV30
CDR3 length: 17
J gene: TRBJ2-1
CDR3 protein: CAWSVGAGGSSYNEQFF

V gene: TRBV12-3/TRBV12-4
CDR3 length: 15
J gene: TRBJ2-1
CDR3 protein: CASSPGPGLYNEQFF

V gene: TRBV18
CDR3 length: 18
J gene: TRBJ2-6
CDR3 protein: CASSPTSWGPSGANVLTF

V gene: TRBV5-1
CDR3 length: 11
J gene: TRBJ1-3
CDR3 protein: CASRAGNTIYF

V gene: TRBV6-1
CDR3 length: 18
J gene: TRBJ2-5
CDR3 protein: CASFPPPDLAGVGETQYF

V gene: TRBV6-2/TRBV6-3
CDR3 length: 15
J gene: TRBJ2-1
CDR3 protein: CASSTGTSGFTEQFF

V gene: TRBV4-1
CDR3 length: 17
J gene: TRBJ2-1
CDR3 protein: CASSQDQRGGRKGEQFF

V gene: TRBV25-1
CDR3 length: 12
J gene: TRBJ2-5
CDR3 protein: CASTTRQETQYF

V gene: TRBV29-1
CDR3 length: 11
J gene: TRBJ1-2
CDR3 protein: CSVVANYGYTF

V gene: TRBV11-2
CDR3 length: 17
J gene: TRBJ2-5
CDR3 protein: CASSLVASGGLQETQYF

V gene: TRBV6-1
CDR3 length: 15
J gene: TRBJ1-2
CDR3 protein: CASMRQGGGRYGHTF

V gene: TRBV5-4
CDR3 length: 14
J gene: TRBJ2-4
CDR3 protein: CASSWDGPSDIQYF

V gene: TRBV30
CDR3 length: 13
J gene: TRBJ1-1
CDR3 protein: CAWRKKVGGRAFF

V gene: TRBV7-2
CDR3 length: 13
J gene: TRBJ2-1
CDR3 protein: CASSPGRGNEQFF

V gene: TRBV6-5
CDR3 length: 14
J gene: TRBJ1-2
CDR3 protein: CASSYSTGGEGYTF

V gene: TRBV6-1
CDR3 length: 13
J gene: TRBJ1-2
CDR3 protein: CASSPGLSYGYTF

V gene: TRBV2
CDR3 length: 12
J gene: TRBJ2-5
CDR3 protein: CASTRGEETQYF

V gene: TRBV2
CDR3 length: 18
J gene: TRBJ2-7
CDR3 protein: CASVPGLAGARIDYEQYF

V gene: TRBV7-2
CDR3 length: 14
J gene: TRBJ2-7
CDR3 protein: CASSFLAGLYEQYF

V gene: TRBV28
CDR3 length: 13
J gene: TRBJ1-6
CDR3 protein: CASRGLWNSPLHF

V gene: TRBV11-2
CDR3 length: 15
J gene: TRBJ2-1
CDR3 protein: CASSLASGAYNEQFF

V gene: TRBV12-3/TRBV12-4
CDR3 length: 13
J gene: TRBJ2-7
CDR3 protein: CASRGDTDYEQYF

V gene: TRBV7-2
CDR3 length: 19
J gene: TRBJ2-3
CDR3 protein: CASSFRLAGGSTSPDTQYF

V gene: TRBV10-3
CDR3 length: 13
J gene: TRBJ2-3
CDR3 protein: CAISESRGDTQYF

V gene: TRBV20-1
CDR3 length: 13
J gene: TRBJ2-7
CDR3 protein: CSVAPIPTSGLYF

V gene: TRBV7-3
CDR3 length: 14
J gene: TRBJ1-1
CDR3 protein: CASSLMSGTTEAFF

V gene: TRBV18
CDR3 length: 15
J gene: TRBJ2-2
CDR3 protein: CASSSSGGDTGELFF

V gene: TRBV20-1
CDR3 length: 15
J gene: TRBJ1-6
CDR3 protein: CSAPPMDTYNSPLHF

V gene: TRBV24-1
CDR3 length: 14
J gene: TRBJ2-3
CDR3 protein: CATSDSPRVDTQYF

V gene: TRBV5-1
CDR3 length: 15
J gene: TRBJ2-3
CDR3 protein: CASRGTGGLTDTQYF

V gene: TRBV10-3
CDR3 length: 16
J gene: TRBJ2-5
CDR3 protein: CAISDSLGQGQETQYF

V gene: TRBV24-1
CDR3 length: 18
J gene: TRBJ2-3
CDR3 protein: CATSAAGRGHPSTDTQYF

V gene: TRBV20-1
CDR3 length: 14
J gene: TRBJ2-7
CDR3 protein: CSVGEAAGTYEQYF

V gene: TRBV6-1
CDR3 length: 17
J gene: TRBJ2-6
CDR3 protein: CASSRSGISSGANVLTF

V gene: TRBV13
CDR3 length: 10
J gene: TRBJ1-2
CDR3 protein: CATSDYGYTF

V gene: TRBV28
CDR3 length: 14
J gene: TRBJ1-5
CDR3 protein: CASSLGVDNQPQHF